A single sample gave rise to the 10 T cell receptor beta chains below, sequenced in a study of T cells in localized non-small cell lung cancer. Using immunoSEQ multiplex PCR, the repertoire was profiled, and TCRdb retains in-frame clones only, with some absent. The sample lists roughly 39,000 clones; approximately 86% were seen once. The sample consisted of peripheral blood, taken before any cancer treatment. The receptors were gathered from a man aged 18-55 years with stage I lung adenocarcinoma.

This clone was counted a few times. The J gene is TRBJ1-5, the V gene TRBV4-1, with D possibly TRBD1 on 6 matching bases. This CDR3 spans 15 amino acids. Germline CDR1 reads MGHRA; CDR2 reads YSYEKL. The germline V and J ends were trimmed by 0 bases and 6 bases, with 12 bases remaining between them. The CDR3 DNA reads TGCGCCAGCAGCCAAGAACACGGGGGGCGTCAGCCCCAGCATTTT. Protein product: CASSQEHGGRQPQHF.

This chain links TRBV10-3 with TRBJ2-2, with 14 bases identical to TRBD2. J gave up 6 bases and V 0 bases, and 9 bases lay outside the gene matches. CDR1 is ENHRY and CDR2 is SYGVKD in the germline V gene. The CDR3 is 19 amino acids. CDR3 coding DNA: TGTGCCATCAGTGAGTCTCTCGGACTAGCGGGGGGAATGTCCGGGGAGCTGTTTTTT. This codes for CAISESLGLAGGMSGELFF.

In this sample, this clone turned up once. The gene calls are TRBV19 and TRBJ2-3; D gene uncertain. The germline CDR1 and CDR2 sequences are LNHDA and SQIVND (reference sequence). V was clipped by 3 bases and J by 3 bases, with 13 bases between them. CDR3 length: 15 residues. CDR3 nucleotides: TGTGCCAGTAGTATCGGGCGAAGTAGGACAGATACGCAGTATTTT. Protein sequence: CASSIGRSRTDTQYF. Full variable domain (outside the CDR3, taken from reference TRBV19 and TRBJ2-3): DGGITQSPKYLFRKEGQNVTLSCEQNLNHDAMYWYRQDPGQGLRLIYYSQIVNDFQKGDIAEGYSVSREKKESFPLTVTSAQKNPTAFYLCASSIGRSRTDTQYFGPGTRLTVL.

The chain joins TRBV6-1 to TRBJ2-5, with TRBD1 matching over 7 bases. Germline CDR1 MNHNS, CDR2 SASEGT. The length of the CDR3 is 14 residues. The J segment lost 2 bases and the V segment lost 3 bases, leaving 3 bases of the junction unmatched. The CDR3 spells CASSDGRGQETQYF. CDR3 DNA sequence: TGTGCCAGCAGTGATGGCAGGGGGCAAGAGACCCAGTACTTC.

The rearrangement joins TRBV4-1 to TRBJ1-2; 8 bases agree with TRBD1. CDR1 is MGHRA and CDR2 is YSYEKL in the germline V gene. The CDR3 totals 14 residues. The junction had 3 bases not matched to a gene; V was cut back by 4 bases and J by 2 bases. The CDR3: CASSLRTGNYGYTF. The DNA for the CDR3 is TGCGCCAGCAGCCTCCGGACAGGGAACTATGGCTACACCTTC.

The V call is TRBV28, the J call TRBJ1-1; tentative D call: TRBD1 (6 bases). The CDR3 is 14 amino acids. Germline loops: CDR1 MDHEN, CDR2 SYDVKM. V gave up 4 bases and J gave up 10 bases, with 19 bases separating them. In nucleotides, the CDR3 is TGTGCCAGCAGTTCCTCTACAGGGCCCCGTGGAGCTTTCTTT. This codes for CASSSSTGPRGAFF.

The genes are TRBV19 and TRBJ2-4; D ambiguous. The CDR3 sequence is 16 residues long. V was clipped by 5 bases and J by 2 bases, with 16 bases between them. Germline V gives CDR1 LNHDA, CDR2 SQIVND (reference sequence). Here the CDR3 reads CASSPDGRKSKNIQYF. The CDR3 DNA sequence: TGTGCCAGTAGTCCGGACGGACGGAAGTCCAAAAACATTCAGTACTTC.

The J gene is TRBJ1-5, the V gene TRBV6-1; the match to TRBD1 covers 7 bases. This CDR3 has 17 residues. CDR1 is MNHNS and CDR2 is SASEGT in the germline V gene. V lost 2 bases to trimming and J lost 0 bases; unmatched junction nucleotides: 7. The CDR3 loop is CASSEWIRGPSNQPQHF. The DNA for the CDR3 is TGTGCCAGCAGTGAATGGATTAGGGGGCCTAGCAATCAGCCCCAGCATTTT.

V usage is TRBV28 and J usage is TRBJ1-4, with D hard to call. CDR3 length: 16 residues. Trimming pared 3 bases from V and 0 bases from J, leaving 11 bases between. From germline, CDR1 is MDHEN and CDR2 SYDVKM. CDR3 sequence reads: CASSFDIPTTNEKLFF. DNA for the CDR3: TGTGCCAGCAGTTTTGATATCCCGACAACTAATGAAAAACTGTTTTTT. The full variable domain, with the rest looked up from reference TRBV28 and TRBJ1-4, is DVKVTQSSRYLVKRTGEKVFLECVQDMDHENMFWYRQDPGLGLRLIYFSYDVKMKEKGDIPEGYSVSREKKERFSLILESASTNQTSMYLCASSFDIPTTNEKLFFGSGTQLSVL.

V is TRBV5-1 and J is TRBJ1-4, with D possibly TRBD1 on 6 matching bases. This CDR3 is 15 amino acids long. Trimming removed 2 bases at V and 8 bases at J, with 16 bases between. Germline-derived CDR1 and CDR2 are SGHRS and YFSETQ. The CDR3 nucleotides read TGCGCCAGCAGCTTCTCCGACAGGAGGATGGAAAAACTGTTTTTT. Protein sequence: CASSFSDRRMEKLFF.